Listed below are T cell receptor beta chains from one sample, sequenced in a study of T cells in Graves' hyperthyroidism and ophthalmopathy. TCRdb re-analysed the multiplex PCR reads in MiXCR, keeping a single row per CDR3 protein. The data contain around 660,000 distinct CDR3 sequences, 40% to 55% of them singletons. Sample: peripheral blood or thyroid tissue (not recorded which). The receptors here all came from an adult man with Graves' disease, either hyperthyroidism or ophthalmopathy (not recorded which). CDR3s include the opening cysteine and the closing phenylalanine or tryptophan. The D gene is left open where the match is weak.

TRBD2 | TRBV2 | CASSEGTSGGPETQYF
- | TRBV12-3/TRBV12-4 | CASSSTVRPTEAFF
TRBD1 | TRBV7-9 | CASSHRDRGRSPLHF
- | TRBV29-1 | CSHEQYGYTF
TRBD2 | TRBV10-3 | CAISEAGTYEQYF
TRBD1 | TRBV7-8 | CASSFLGQGEETQYF
- | TRBV7-8 | CASSEDSRAFF
TRBD2 | TRBV7-9 | CASSGLAGALREETQYF
- | TRBV5-6 | CASSHNREDQPQHF
- | TRBV7-9 | CASSFLTLSTDTQYF
TRBD2 | TRBV2 | CASSADLAGVTGELFF
- | TRBV9 | CASSVDTAGTNEKLFF
- | TRBV25-1 | CASSEWGGGGGEKLFF
- | TRBV7-2 | CASSRPGPGELFF
- | TRBV29-1 | CSVVGAYTEAFF
- | TRBV5-5 | CASSLLRGPIGRDGYTF
TRBD1 | TRBV12-3/TRBV12-4 | CASSPLGQGWETQYF
- | TRBV7-9 | CASSLVQGEQYF
- | TRBV24-1 | CATSLVARQETQYF
TRBD1 | TRBV29-1 | CSVEDHDRGYTF
TRBD2 | TRBV5-4 | CASSHLAGASYEQYF
- | TRBV20-1 | CSARGQGTAGELFF
- | TRBV10-1 | CASGDSEQVNTEAFF
TRBD1 | TRBV29-1 | CSVQTGGTYGYTF
TRBD2 | TRBV20-1 | CSAREPSGREDLIYEQYF
TRBD1 | TRBV7-2 | CASTRQGARYEQYF
- | TRBV2 | CASSEVAGHKNTGELFF
TRBD1 | TRBV9 | CASSAGDRATEAFF